This TCR beta chain is from a study of shared clonotypes between healthy human individuals. Study-wide background: The plates for each donor numbered three CD4 naive, three CD4 memory, two CD8 naive and one CD8 memory. Study observations and caveats: In contrast to clonotypes shared by all four donors, non-shared clonotypes had lower generation probabilities.

Method: immunoSEQ multiplex PCR; TCRdb's copy keeps in-frame clones and lacks some. Seen here are 550,000 to 700,000 clones, less than 80% observed once, and the top ten hold roughly 2%. Details on this clone: The antigen is unknown.

The CDR3 extends over 16 amino acids. Trimming took 6 bases from V and 6 from J; bases not matched to a gene: 12. The germline gives CDR1 SGHAT, CDR2 FQNNGV. This rearrangement joins TRBV11-2 to TRBJ1-4; 8 bases are shared with TRBD1. This TCR derives from a woman younger than 45 in good health. The sample was memory CD4+ T cells sorted from blood. Documented subset: CD45RA-negative fraction. CDR3 coding DNA: TGTGCCAGCAGTTCCCCTAGGACAGGGAATCATGAAAAACTGTTTTTT. Translating gives CASSSPRTGNHEKLFF.